Listed below are T cell receptor beta chains from one sample, sequenced in a study of vaccination and CD4 T cells after COVID-19. TCRdb reprocessed the PCR reads with MiXCR, giving one entry per CDR3 protein. The data show about 19,000 distinct CDR3 sequences, less than 55% seen once. No antigen is known for these receptors. The material sequenced was CD4+ T cells from blood, cultured in vitro, taken before SARS-CoV-2 vaccination. Every receptor here comes from a human donor who had recovered from COVID-19. Both conserved end residues are part of each CDR3. Each record gives: CDR3 DNA, CDR3 protein, J gene, D gene, clone size, V gene. D genes are given only for firm matches. Clone size is shown for a subset of rows, as once, few, many or a class of expanded clone.

TGTGCCAGCAGCCAAAGTAGCGGGAGGGGCGGCACAGATACGCAGTATTTT CASSQSSGRGGTDTQYF TRBJ2-3 TRBD2 NA TRBV4-2
TGTGCCAGCAGCCTGGGACAGGGAAGGGGAGAGACCCAGTACTTC CASSLGQGRGETQYF TRBJ2-5 TRBD1 NA TRBV7-3
TGTGCCAGCAGTGAAAACATATGGGGTAGGCTCTCTAGCACAGATACGCAGTATTTT CASSENIWGRLSSTDTQYF TRBJ2-3 NA NA TRBV6-1
TGTGCCAGCAGCCAATTCTACGAGCAGTACTTC CASSQFYEQYF TRBJ2-7 NA few TRBV28
TGTGCCAGCAGCCAAGAAGAGGGACTAGCGGGAATAAACGAGCAGTACTTC CASSQEEGLAGINEQYF TRBJ2-7 TRBD2 NA TRBV3-1
TGTGCCAGTAGTACCCGGATCACCGGGGAGCTGTTTTTT CASSTRITGELFF TRBJ2-2 NA few TRBV19
TGTGCCAGTAGGCGACTCCCGGGTCTGCCCCCTGAGGGTGGCTACACCTTC CASRRLPGLPPEGGYTF TRBJ1-2 NA few TRBV19
TGTGCCAGTAGCCAACAGGAGATGAACACTGAAGCTTTCTTT CASSQQEMNTEAFF TRBJ1-1 NA NA TRBV19
TGCGCCAGCAGCCAATCTACAGTTCAGCCCCAGCATTTT CASSQSTVQPQHF TRBJ1-5 NA few TRBV4-3
TGCAGTGCTAGAGCTATGTTTTCCACAGATACGCAGTATTTT CSARAMFSTDTQYF TRBJ2-3 NA NA TRBV20-1
TGTGCCAGCAGCGAGGGGGTCACAGATACGCAGTATTTT CASSEGVTDTQYF TRBJ2-3 NA NA TRBV7-2
TGTGCCAGCAGTCTCTACAGGGGGCAAGGCGGGGAGCTGTTTTTT CASSLYRGQGGELFF TRBJ2-2 TRBD1 NA TRBV27
TGTGCCAGCAGCTATCACACACTGGTCCTCTACGAGCAGTACTTC CASSYHTLVLYEQYF TRBJ2-7 NA NA TRBV12-3/TRBV12-4
TGTGTCAGCAGTGAAGCGTCCAGGGTAGCCGTCCTGACTTTC CVSSEASRVAVLTF TRBJ2-6 NA NA TRBV2
TGTGCCAGCAGTTCCCCTAGCGGGAGGGCCGCAGATACGCAGTATTTT CASSSPSGRAADTQYF TRBJ2-3 TRBD2 NA TRBV28
TGCAGTGCTATCCCCCAGACTAGCGCTTACAATGAGCAGTTCTTC CSAIPQTSAYNEQFF TRBJ2-1 TRBD2 NA TRBV20-1
TGTGCCAGCTACCCGAACTCTGGAAACACCATATATTTT CASYPNSGNTIYF TRBJ1-3 NA NA TRBV25-1
TGTGCCAGCAGCCCCACCGGGTTGGGAGGAGGGCAGTGGGGCAAAAACATTCAGTACTTC CASSPTGLGGGQWGKNIQYF TRBJ2-4 NA NA TRBV7-8
TGCAGTGCTACTAGCTCTGGGGCCAACGTCCTGACTTTC CSATSSGANVLTF TRBJ2-6 NA NA TRBV20-1
TGTGCCAGCAGTACGGACACTGAAGCTTTCTTT CASSTDTEAFF TRBJ1-1 NA NA TRBV12-3/TRBV12-4
TGTGCCAGCAGTGAAGCTGAATTCAACTATGGCTACACCTTC CASSEAEFNYGYTF TRBJ1-2 NA NA TRBV6-1
TGTGCCAGCAGTTCACAGGGGGCCGATACTGAAGCTTTCTTT CASSSQGADTEAFF TRBJ1-1 TRBD1 NA TRBV12-3/TRBV12-4
TGCAGTGCTACCCAAATTGGTGGGATGGGTACAGATACGCAGTATTTT CSATQIGGMGTDTQYF TRBJ2-3 NA NA TRBV20-1
TGTGCCAGCGGGGCTTATGGCTATGGGGAGCTGTTTTTT CASGAYGYGELFF TRBJ2-2 NA NA TRBV2
TGCAGTGCTGGGGGCCCCTCGAGGGAAAAACTGTTTTTT CSAGGPSREKLFF TRBJ1-4 NA NA TRBV20-1
TGCAGTGCTAGAGAGACGGGACTAGTGACCCGGGAGCAGTACTTC CSARETGLVTREQYF TRBJ2-7 TRBD2 few TRBV20-1
TGTGCCAGCAGCTCCGGGATCCATCAGCCCCAGCATTTT CASSSGIHQPQHF TRBJ1-5 NA NA TRBV7-2
TGTGCCAGCAGTTTTAGCGGGACCGGCACAGATACGCAGTATTTT CASSFSGTGTDTQYF TRBJ2-3 TRBD2 once TRBV28
TGTGCCAGCGGCCGGACAGAAGCCTACGAGCAGTACTTC CASGRTEAYEQYF TRBJ2-7 NA NA TRBV6-1